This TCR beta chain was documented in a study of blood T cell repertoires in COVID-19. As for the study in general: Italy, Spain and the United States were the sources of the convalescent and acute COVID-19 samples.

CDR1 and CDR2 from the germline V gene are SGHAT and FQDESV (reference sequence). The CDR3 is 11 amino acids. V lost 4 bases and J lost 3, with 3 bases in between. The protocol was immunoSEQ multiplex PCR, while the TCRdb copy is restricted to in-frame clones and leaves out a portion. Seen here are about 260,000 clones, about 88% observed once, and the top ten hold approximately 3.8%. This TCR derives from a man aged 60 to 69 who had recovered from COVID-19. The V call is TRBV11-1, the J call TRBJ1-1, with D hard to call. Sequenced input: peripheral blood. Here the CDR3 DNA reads TGTGCCAGCAGCTCCTACACTGAAGCTTTCTTT. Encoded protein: CASSSYTEAFF. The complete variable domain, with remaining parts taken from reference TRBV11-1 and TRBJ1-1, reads EAEVAQSPRYKITEKSQAVAFWCDPISGHATLYWYRQILGQGPELLVQFQDESVVDDSQLPKDRFSAERLKGVDSTLKIQPAELGDSAMYLCASSSYTEAFFGQGTRLTVV.